This T cell receptor beta chain is drawn from a study of graft-versus-host responses after intestinal transplantation. At the level of the study: Anti-thymocyte globulin served as induction for all recipients, who then took tacrolimus and steroids for roughly 3 years.

The junction had 14 bases not matched to a gene; V was cut back by 5 bases and J by 3 bases. This CDR3 has 18 amino acids. CDR1 is MNHEY, CDR2 SMNVEV, per germline (reference sequence). As regards this clone: Its antigen is as yet unknown.

TCRdb's table, derived via immunoSEQ multiplex PCR, lists solely in-frame clones and lacks some. The sample records about 41,000 clones, about 95% being singletons. The input for sequencing was unstimulated CD8+ T cells sorted from spleen or lymph node cells, taken before transplant. The chain joins TRBV27 to TRBJ1-1; 11 nucleotides agree with TRBD1. This receptor was taken from a human donor who was the organ donor for an intestinal transplant. Written as DNA, the CDR3 is TGTGCCAGCAGTGGCCGGACAGGGGGCTGGCAGAGGTACACTGAAGCTTTCTTT. It is translated as CASSGRTGGWQRYTEAFF.